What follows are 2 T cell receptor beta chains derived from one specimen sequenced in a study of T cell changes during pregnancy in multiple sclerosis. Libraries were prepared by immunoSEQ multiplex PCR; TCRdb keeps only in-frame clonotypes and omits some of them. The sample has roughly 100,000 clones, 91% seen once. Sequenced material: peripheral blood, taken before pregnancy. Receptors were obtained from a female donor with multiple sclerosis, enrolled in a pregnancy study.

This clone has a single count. For the CDR3, the DNA is TGTGCCAGCAGCCCGGGACAACGGAATGAGCAGTTCTTC. This encodes CASSPGQRNEQFF. The V call is TRBV7-9, the J call TRBJ2-1; D is possibly TRBD1 (6 bases). V was clipped by 5 bases and J by 7 bases, with 12 bases between them. Germline values: CDR1 SEHNR, CDR2 FQNEAQ (reference sequence). The CDR3 sequence is 13 residues long.

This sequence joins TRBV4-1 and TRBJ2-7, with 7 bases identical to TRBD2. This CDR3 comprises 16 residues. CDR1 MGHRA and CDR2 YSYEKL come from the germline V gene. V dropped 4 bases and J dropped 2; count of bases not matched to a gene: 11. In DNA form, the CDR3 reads TGCGCCAGCAGCCCGGATACCAGCGGGAAAGCCTACGAGCAGTACTTC. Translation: CASSPDTSGKAYEQYF.